The subject of this entry is one TCR beta chain. Source study methods: Amplification of reference gene primers provided the estimated nucleated cell counts. Sequencing used immunoSEQ multiplex PCR; TCRdb keeps in-frame clones, though not all of them. That table supplies the V and J calls and clone size; D and trimming were determined from the DNA. The sample lists about 94,000 clones, about 87% occurring once. Germline values: CDR1 MNHNS, CDR2 SASEGT. V shed 0 bases and J shed 4 bases, with 11 bases lying between them. The CDR3 sequence is 15 residues long. This record comes from a study of blood T cell repertoires in COVID-19. Looking at the study overall: The cDNA or gDNA used as material had been derived from T cells, B-cell-depleted T cells, or PBMCs.

The TCR was taken from a human donor with acute or convalescent COVID-19. The donor label of this sample is uncertain. V and J are TRBV6-1 and TRBJ2-3, with D maybe TRBD1 (5 bases). Sequencing was carried out using peripheral blood. This CDR3 is CASSEAGLGADTQYF. In DNA form, the CDR3 reads TGTGCCAGCAGTGAAGCGGGGCTTGGCGCAGATACGCAGTATTTT.